The source of this TCR beta chain is a study of blood T cell repertoires in COVID-19 (TCRdb year 2020). About the full investigation: Samples covering the acute and convalescent phases of COVID-19 were provided by collaborators in the United States, Italy and Spain. HLA class I and class II types, where available, came from metadata supplied by the sample provider rather than from assay-based typing. The sample metadata nearly always contained a de-identified subject ID, COVID-19 status, age in years and sex. The repertoires were made available in a free public database intended to serve as a resource for research on the immune response to SARS-CoV-2. The prospective study material was composed of cDNA or gDNA derived from T cells, B-cell-depleted T cells, or PBMCs. Subjects who had been exposed to COVID-19, were actively infected with it, or had recovered from it provided the deeply sampled blood TCRbeta repertoires that made up the dataset. The samples were drawn from two sources: the first 160 participants of the ongoing ImmuneRACE study, and over 950 subjects contributed by 6 global collaborators. Results and caveats for the whole study, not just this receptor: How much clinical and demographic metadata was included differed by source and by participant, and the metadata was provided uncurated.

TCRbeta CDR3 regions were amplified from genomic DNA using the immunoSEQ Assay, a bias-controlled multiplex PCR. The source study handled its data this way. The number of nucleated cells in each sample was estimated from the amplification of reference gene primers within the assay. To quantify the absolute abundance of each unique TCRbeta CDR3 rearrangement, sequence reads were collapsed and filtered. For each sample, productive Simpson clonality was calculated as the square root of Simpson's diversity index across productive rearrangements. The table comes from immuneACCESS by way of TCRdb, which keeps in-frame sequences with V and J called. Part of the clones is missing from these tables; in studies checked, under half for an unresolved V gene and the rest for unknown reasons. That table is the source of V, J and clone size, and D and trimming were worked out from the DNA. In all, the sample holds roughly 180,000 clones, and 80% to 90% of those were seen once. The ten top clones hold about 8.2% of the sample.

Note on this clone: What this receptor recognizes is not known. No per-base quality is available; no much larger clone lies one base away.

The CDR1 and CDR2 encoded by the germline V gene are ENHRY and SYGVKD. Spanning cysteine to phenylalanine, the CDR3 consists of 16 amino acids. Only the CDR3 DNA is retained, 48 bases long and in frame from the first base. V and J are trimmed by 4 bases and 6 bases, and the gene matches miss 12 bases of the junction. Collaborating institutions collected whole blood in K2EDTA tubes following their own protocols. For TCRbeta analysis, collaborator samples were shipped as frozen whole blood, as isolated PBMCs, or as DNA extracted from either sample type. The sequenced material came from peripheral blood. In this chain, TRBV10-3 is recombined with TRBJ2-1, with TRBD2 matching 7 junction bases. This clonotype originated in a man in his 60s with acute or convalescent COVID-19. The CDR3 region: CAISALDSTSSNEQFF. The DNA sequence follows: TGTGCCATCAGTGCCTTGGACTCGACTAGCTCCAATGAGCAGTTCTTC.